The 21 T cell receptor beta chains presented below share a single source sample, sequenced in a study of chemoradiotherapy in HPV16-positive cancers. Sequencing was performed with immunoSEQ multiplex PCR; in TCRdb, only in-frame clones are kept and a portion is missing. The sample consists of about 4,700 clones, roughly three quarters of them appearing once. Sample: tumor tissue, taken from a patient who underwent chemoradiotherapy. The receptors stem from a human donor with HPV-associated anogenital cancer.

Here the CDR3 reads CASSLDPGDTQYF. The CDR3 DNA sequence: TGTGCCAGCAGCTTAGACCCTGGAGATACGCAGTATTTT. V gene TRBV11-3 combines with J gene TRBJ2-3, with unresolved D. The V gene lost 0 bases and the J gene lost 5 bases, with 6 bases spanning the gap. CDR1 SGHNT and CDR2 YENEEA come from the germline V gene. The CDR3 has 13 amino acids.

This rearrangement joins TRBV5-1 to TRBJ1-1, with 8 bases lining up with TRBD1. This CDR3 has 15 amino acids. J lost 1 base, V lost 7 bases, and 9 bases had no gene match. In germline, CDR1 is SGHRS, CDR2 YFSETQ. Here the CDR3 DNA reads TGCGCCAGCTACAGGGGGTCAGGACCGAACACTGAAGCTTTCTTT. This gives the protein CASYRGSGPNTEAFF. Based on the CDR3 plus reference TRBV5-1 and TRBJ1-1, the full variable domain is KAGVTQTPRYLIKTRGQQVTLSCSPISGHRSVSWYQQTPGQGLQFLFEYFSETQRNKGNFPGRFSGRQFSNSRSEMNVSTLELGDSALYLCASYRGSGPNTEAFFGQGTRLTVV.

The chain carries TRBV29-1 and TRBJ2-2, with D possibly being TRBD2 (5 bases). Germline values: CDR1 SQVTM, CDR2 ANQGSEA. The germline V and J ends were trimmed by 8 bases and 3 bases, with 10 bases remaining between them. The CDR3 length is 12 residues. CDR3 nucleotides: TGCAGCTACAGCGGATACACCGGGGAGCTGTTTTTT. Translation: CSYSGYTGELFF.

J is TRBJ2-7 and V is TRBV4-2, with TRBD2 matching over 8 bases. The CDR3 loop spans 16 amino acids. The V segment lost 0 bases and the J segment 0 bases; nucleotides outside the gene matches: 4. CDR1 is LGHNA and CDR2 is YNFKEQ in the germline V gene. This CDR3 reads CASSQEPSGSSYEQYF. The CDR3 bases are TGTGCCAGCAGCCAAGAGCCTAGCGGGTCCTCCTACGAGCAGTACTTC.

The V and J genes are TRBV9 and TRBJ2-1; 8 bases line up with TRBD1. V dropped 4 bases and J dropped 6; count of bases not matched to a gene: 6. The CDR3 runs 14 residues. Germline V gene sequence: CDR1 SGDLS, CDR2 YYNGEE. The CDR3 DNA reads as TGTGCCAGCAGCCTACAGGGGGGCTTCAATGAGCAGTTCTTC. Translating it yields CASSLQGGFNEQFF. Filled out from reference TRBV9 and TRBJ2-1, the complete variable domain reads DSGVTQTPKHLITATGQRVTLRCSPRSGDLSVYWYQQSLDQGLQFLIQYYNGEERAKGNILERFSAQQFPDLHSELNLSSLELGDSALYFCASSLQGGFNEQFFGPGTRLTVL.

The chain couples TRBV28 to TRBJ1-2; D is undetermined. The germline V gene encodes CDR1 MDHEN and CDR2 SYDVKM. The CDR3 loop spans 13 amino acids. With 3 bases removed from V and 5 bases from J, the gap between germline ends came to 10 bases. In nucleotides, the CDR3 is TGTGCCAGCAGTTTTCGGGGATCTTATGGCTACACCTTC. It yields the protein CASSFRGSYGYTF.

This clone has just one count. This chain uses TRBV2 with TRBJ2-1; 10 bases line up with TRBD1. The ends lost 5 bases at V and 2 bases at J; junction bases unmatched: 3. The V gene's germline CDR1 is SNHLY and CDR2 FYNNEI. The CDR3 length is 15 residues. CDR3 coding DNA: TGTGCCAGCAGTTTGGGACAGGGGCCCTACAATGAGCAGTTCTTC. Translation: CASSLGQGPYNEQFF. Looking up the rest from reference TRBV2 and TRBJ2-1 gives the full variable domain: EPEVTQTPSHQVTQMGQEVILRCVPISNHLYFYWYRQILGQKVEFLVSFYNNEISEKSEIFDDQFSVERPDGSNFTLKIRSTKLEDSAMYFCASSLGQGPYNEQFFGPGTRLTVL.

The V and J genes are TRBV9 and TRBJ2-7; 12 bases map to TRBD1. This CDR3 has 14 amino acids. V was pared by 0 bases and J by 9 bases, with 4 bases of the junction left unmatched. Germline values: CDR1 SGDLS, CDR2 YYNGEE. The CDR3 region is CASSVEGTGGTQYF. The CDR3 nucleotides are TGTGCCAGCAGCGTAGAAGGGACAGGGGGCACGCAGTACTTC.

The CDR3 protein is CASSFRLAGNNEQFF. The CDR3 bases are TGTGCCAGCAGCTTCCGACTAGCGGGTAACAATGAGCAGTTCTTC. The J gene is TRBJ2-1, the V gene TRBV7-9, with 10 positions matching TRBD2. There are 15 residues in the CDR3. V shed 3 bases, J shed 5 bases, and the junction held 4 bases outside the gene matches. Per germline, CDR1 SEHNR and CDR2 FQNEAQ (reference sequence).

The chain joins TRBV18 to TRBJ1-5; D gene uncertain. Trimming shortened V by 6 bases and J by 0 bases, and 9 bases separated the two germline ends. This CDR3 has 14 amino acids. CDR1 KGHSH and CDR2 LQKENI come from the germline V gene. The CDR3 DNA follows: TGTGCCAGCTCGGCGGTTGATAGCAATCAGCCCCAGCATTTT. Its translation is CASSAVDSNQPQHF. The entire variable domain, with the rest obtained from reference TRBV18 and TRBJ1-5, is as follows: NAGVMQNPRHLVRRRGQEARLRCSPMKGHSHVYWYRQLPEEGLKFMVYLQKENIIDESGMPKERFSAEFPKEGPSILRIQQVVRGDSAAYFCASSAVDSNQPQHFGDGTRLSIL.

This clone showed up just a few times. Other nucleotide sequences from this sample produce the same CDR3. J is TRBJ2-7 and V is TRBV4-1; the match to TRBD1 covers 9 bases. The CDR3 runs to 14 residues. Germline trimming cut 4 bases from V and 4 bases from J; bases unmatched to any gene: 5. Per the germline V gene, CDR1 is MGHRA and CDR2 is YSYEKL. In DNA form, the CDR3 reads TGCGCCAGCAGCCTAGGGACAGGGCCATACGAGCAGTACTTC. This translates into CASSLGTGPYEQYF.

This chain joins TRBV6-1 and TRBJ2-1; D unresolved. Trimming shortened V by 2 bases and J by 5 bases, and 7 bases separated the two germline ends. This CDR3 has 13 amino acids. The germline gives CDR1 MNHNS, CDR2 SASEGT. The CDR3 here is CASSEQDNNEQFF. In nucleotides, the CDR3 is TGTGCCAGCAGTGAACAGGATAACAATGAGCAGTTCTTC.

V is TRBV5-4 and J is TRBJ2-7, with 9 bases matching TRBD1. V dropped 3 bases and J dropped 6; count of bases not matched to a gene: 7. The CDR3 sequence is 14 residues long. Looked up from germline, CDR1 is SGHNT and CDR2 is YYREEE (reference sequence). The chain's CDR3 is CASSSPGQGVEQYF. CDR3 bases: TGTGCCAGCAGCTCCCCGGGACAGGGCGTCGAGCAGTACTTC.

The CDR3 here is CASRCRNQPQHF. The DNA of the CDR3 is TGTGCAAGTCGCTGCAGAAATCAGCCCCAGCATTTT. The chain employs TRBV12-2 and TRBJ1-5; TRBD1, the table's D call, lacks a check against the DNA. TRBV12-2 is given as a pseudogene. CDR3 size: 12 residues.

V usage is TRBV27 and J usage is TRBJ2-7, with 9 bases fitting TRBD2. J lost 3 bases, V lost 5 bases, and 5 bases had no gene match. The CDR3 runs to 14 residues. Germline CDR1 and CDR2: MNHEY and SMNVEV (reference sequence). The CDR3 reads CASSLTSGGYEQYF. The CDR3 DNA sequence: TGTGCCAGCAGTCTGACTAGCGGAGGCTACGAGCAGTACTTC.

The chain couples TRBV11-2 to TRBJ2-7, with D unclear. The germline V gene has CDR1 SGHAT and CDR2 FQNNGV. Between the trimmed V and J ends, which lost 2 bases and 5 bases, there was a span of 7 bases. This CDR3 spans 12 amino acids. The CDR3 bases are TGTGCCAGCAGCTTACAAAGGAACGAGCAGTACTTC. Amino acid sequence: CASSLQRNEQYF.

This clone was found once. J is TRBJ2-5 and V is TRBV11-3; no clear D. V was cut by 3 bases and J by 5 bases, with 25 bases left in between. The CDR3 sequence is 18 residues long. Looked up from germline, CDR1 is SGHNT and CDR2 is YENEEA. CDR3 sequence: CASSFFSKFSREWETQYF. The CDR3 coding sequence is TGTGCCAGCAGCTTTTTTTCCAAATTTTCTCGAGAATGGGAGACCCAGTACTTC.

This clone was found once. The chain joins TRBV18 to TRBJ2-1, with D perhaps TRBD1 or TRBD2 (5 bases each). The CDR3 loop spans 18 amino acids. Germline V gene data show CDR1 as KGHSH and CDR2 as LQKENI. V lost 0 bases and J 1 base, leaving 16 bases between the germline ends. CDR3 bases: TGTGCCAGCTCACCACCAGAGGGGAGCCGGGATTCCTACAATGAGCAGTTCTTC. Translated, it gives CASSPPEGSRDSYNEQFF.

This rearrangement joins TRBV5-5 to TRBJ1-3, with D hard to call. CDR1 is SGHKS and CDR2 is YYEKEE in the germline V gene (reference sequence). V lost 3 bases and J lost 0, with 13 bases in between. This CDR3 is 16 amino acids long. CDR3: CASSSLSGSSGNTIYF. CDR3 sequence (DNA): TGTGCCAGCAGCTCCCTGTCGGGGAGCTCTGGAAACACCATATATTTT. The full variable domain, rest sourced from reference TRBV5-5 and TRBJ1-3, is DAGVTQSPTHLIKTRGQQVTLRCSPISGHKSVSWYQQVLGQGPQFIFQYYEKEERGRGNFPDRFSARQFPNYSSELNVNALLLGDSALYLCASSSLSGSSGNTIYFGEGSWLTVV.

The CDR3 region has the DNA TGTGCCAGCAGCTTTGTGACAGGAGTCAACACCGGGGAGCTGTTTTTT. Residues: CASSFVTGVNTGELFF. This chain connects TRBV7-9 to TRBJ2-2; possible D gene TRBD1, 6 bases. The CDR3 is 16 residues long. The germline V and J ends were trimmed by 3 bases and 2 bases, with 13 bases remaining between them. Germline CDR1 SEHNR, CDR2 FQNEAQ (reference sequence).

This chain joins TRBV29-1 and TRBJ1-4, with 7 nucleotides matching TRBD1. Germline trimming cut 6 bases from V and 5 bases from J; bases unmatched to any gene: 6. Germline CDR1 SQVTM, CDR2 ANQGSEA. The CDR3 sequence is 13 residues long. In nucleotides, the CDR3 is TGCAGCGTGGGGGACAGTGTGAATGAAAAACTGTTTTTT. It translates to CSVGDSVNEKLFF.